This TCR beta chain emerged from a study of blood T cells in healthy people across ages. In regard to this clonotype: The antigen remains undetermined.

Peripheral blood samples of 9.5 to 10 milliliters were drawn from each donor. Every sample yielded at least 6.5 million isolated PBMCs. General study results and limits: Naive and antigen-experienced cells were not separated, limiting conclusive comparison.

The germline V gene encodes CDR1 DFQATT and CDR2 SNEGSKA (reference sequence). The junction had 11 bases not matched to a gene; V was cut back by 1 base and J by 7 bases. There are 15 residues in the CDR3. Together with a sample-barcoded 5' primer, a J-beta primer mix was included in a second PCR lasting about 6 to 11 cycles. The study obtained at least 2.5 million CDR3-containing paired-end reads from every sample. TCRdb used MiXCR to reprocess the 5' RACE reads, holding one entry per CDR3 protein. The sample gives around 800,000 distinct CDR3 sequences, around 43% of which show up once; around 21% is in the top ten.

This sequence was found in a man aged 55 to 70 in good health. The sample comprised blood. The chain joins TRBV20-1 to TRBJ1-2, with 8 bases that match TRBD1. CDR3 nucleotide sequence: TGCAGTGCTAGAGCTGCCGGACAGGGAGATGGTGGCTACACCTTC. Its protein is CSARAAGQGDGGYTF.